Below, 21 T cell receptor beta chains from the same sample are listed, as sequenced in a study of T cell repertoires in ileal Crohn's disease. The time point: inflamed ileum from the surgical specimen. Some clones are missing from TCRdb's copy, which holds only in-frame ones; the method was immunoSEQ multiplex PCR. The sample lists about 2,000 clones, around 93% occurring once. The material sequenced was ileal tissue. These receptors were collected from an adult with Crohn's disease.

The chain is built from TRBV7-8 and TRBJ2-3; 12 bases map to TRBD2. This CDR3 has 16 residues. V shed 5 bases and J 4 bases; nucleotides not matched to a gene: 7. Looked up from germline, CDR1 is SGHVS and CDR2 is FQNEAQ. CDR3 sequence reads: CASSAPSGGAPDTQYF. The DNA for the CDR3 is TGTGCCAGCAGCGCCCCTAGCGGGGGGGCCCCAGATACGCAGTATTTT.

In the case of this clone: One end of the junction varies from germline; a read error may be responsible. The same CDR3 can be traced to other DNA sequences in this sample. The CDR3 DNA sequence: TGCGCCAGCAGCCAAGGTCGTTCCGTTTCCTACGAGCAGTATTTC. This codes for CASSQGRSVSYEQYF. The chain combines TRBV4-3 with TRBJ2-7, with unresolved D. The CDR3 runs to 15 residues. Germline V gene sequence: CDR1 LGHNA, CDR2 YSLEER.

The chain is built from TRBV5-1 and TRBJ2-7; maybe TRBD1 (6 bases). This CDR3 is built from 15 residues. CDR1 and CDR2 from the germline V gene are SGHRS and YFSETQ. V was clipped by 0 bases and J by 2 bases, with 12 bases between them. The CDR3 DNA reads as TGCGCCAGCAGCTTGGAGGGGACACGTACCTACGAGCAGTACTTC. Its translation: CASSLEGTRTYEQYF.

The chain's CDR3 is CASSLTGAIAFF. In nucleotides, the CDR3 is TGTGCCAGCAGTCTTACAGGGGCTATAGCTTTCTTT. This chain connects TRBV6-5 to TRBJ1-1; 7 nucleotides line up with TRBD1. Germline V gives CDR1 MNHEY, CDR2 SVGAGI. This CDR3 is 12 amino acids long. V lost 5 bases and J lost 10; bases outside the gene matches: 7.

This sequence joins TRBV7-8 and TRBJ2-3; D is unresolved. Germline V gene data show CDR1 as SGHVS and CDR2 as FQNEAQ. CDR3 length: 14 amino acids. With 4 bases removed from V and 6 bases from J, the gap between germline ends came to 14 bases. The CDR3 bases are TGTGCCAGCAGCTCCTTAGTGACATGGGATACGCAGTATTTT. As protein: CASSSLVTWDTQYF.

V is TRBV6-1 and J is TRBJ1-2; possibly TRBD1 for D (5 bases). The germline V gene has CDR1 MNHNS and CDR2 SASEGT. CDR3 length: 14 amino acids. V was clipped by 1 base and J by 8 bases, with 14 bases between them. CDR3: CASSEGRVSMGYTF. The CDR3 nucleotides read TGTGCCAGCAGTGAAGGCAGGGTGTCGATGGGCTACACCTTC.

This chain connects TRBV4-1 to TRBJ2-2, with a possible D match to TRBD1 (6 bases). The CDR3 length is 17 residues. Trimming cost V 0 bases and J 4 bases, with 15 bases left between them. Looked up from germline, CDR1 is MGHRA and CDR2 is YSYEKL. CDR3 sequence: CASSQDLTGTGTGELFF. The CDR3 nucleotides are TGCGCCAGCAGCCAAGATCTCACAGGGACGGGCACCGGGGAGCTGTTTTTT.

This chain joins TRBV19 and TRBJ1-2; D is undetermined. This CDR3 region has 17 residues. The germline V and J ends were trimmed by 7 bases and 1 base, with 22 bases remaining between them. CDR1 and CDR2 (germline): LNHDA, SQIVND (reference sequence). The CDR3 DNA is TGTGCCAGTAACCTTGGTCACGGGTCCCTTTTTAACTATGGCTACACCTTC. It encodes CASNLGHGSLFNYGYTF.

The chain has TRBV29-1 and TRBJ2-7; 9 nucleotides agree with TRBD2. V lost 7 bases to trimming and J lost 1 base; unmatched junction nucleotides: 5. This CDR3 is built from 13 residues. From germline, CDR1 is SQVTM and CDR2 ANQGSEA. The CDR3 is CSALTSGSYEQYF. The CDR3, as DNA: TGCAGCGCCTTGACTAGCGGTTCCTACGAGCAGTACTTC.

A few counts support this clone. The CDR3 here is CASSQDTFGYTF. In DNA, the CDR3 is TGTGCCAGCAGCCAAGATACGTTCGGCTACACCTTC. The chain joins TRBV4-2 to TRBJ1-2, with no clear D. Germline lookup yields CDR1 LGHNA and CDR2 YNFKEQ. The CDR3 extends over 12 amino acids. Between the trimmed V and J ends, which lost 0 bases and 8 bases, there was a span of 7 bases.

This chain links TRBV5-6 with TRBJ2-7, with D perhaps given as TRBD1 or TRBD2 (5 bases each). V lost 0 bases, J lost 6 bases, and 7 bases lay in between. Germline V CDR1 and CDR2: SGHDT, YYEEEE. CDR3 length: 12 amino acids. CDR3 sequence (DNA): TGTGCCAGCAGCTTGGTGAGGGGCGAGCAGTACTTC. This gives the protein CASSLVRGEQYF.

The rearrangement links TRBV12-5 to TRBJ2-1; 8 positions match TRBD1. The V segment lost 7 bases and the J segment 6 bases; nucleotides outside the gene matches: 17. The CDR3 contains 17 residues. Germline V CDR1 and CDR2: LGHNT, FRNRAP. CDR3 in amino acids: CASDLGQGDRAGNEQFF. CDR3 DNA: TGTGCTAGTGACCTCGGACAGGGTGACCGGGCGGGCAATGAGCAGTTCTTC.

The rearrangement uses TRBV7-2 and TRBJ1-4; a possible D gene is TRBD1 (5 bases). Germline V gene data show CDR1 as SGHTA and CDR2 as FQGNSA. CDR3 length equals 15 residues. Trimming removed 5 bases at V and 3 bases at J, with 13 bases between. CDR3 sequence reads: CASSVNQGSNEKLFF. The DNA of the CDR3 is TGTGCCAGCAGCGTAAATCAGGGTTCTAATGAAAAACTGTTTTTT.

The chain combines TRBV11-3 with TRBJ2-3; unclear D gene. This CDR3 has 13 residues. The germline V and J ends were trimmed by 0 bases and 0 bases, with 1 base remaining between them. Germline CDR1 is SGHNT and CDR2 is YENEEA. In DNA, the CDR3 is TGTGCCAGCAGCTTAGATAGCACAGATACGCAGTATTTT. Translation: CASSLDSTDTQYF.

The V call is TRBV5-1, the J call TRBJ1-3; D is unclear. This CDR3 has 13 amino acids. Germline V gene data show CDR1 as SGHRS and CDR2 as YFSETQ. Trimming stripped 0 bases from V and 0 bases from J, with 1 base between. The CDR3 nucleotides are TGCGCCAGCAGCTTGGCCTCTGGAAACACCATATATTTT. The encoded protein is CASSLASGNTIYF.

The V gene is TRBV25-1, the J gene TRBJ2-7; maybe TRBD1 (6 bases). Trimming cost V 9 bases and J 7 bases, with 22 bases left between them. CDR1 is MGHDK and CDR2 is SYGVNS in the germline V gene. The CDR3 length is 14 residues. The CDR3 protein is CASRGSVGAREQYF. The CDR3 nucleotides are TGTGCCAGTCGGGGTTCGGTGGGGGCTCGGGAGCAGTACTTC.

V gene TRBV6-1 combines with J gene TRBJ1-4; TRBD1 matches at 8 bases. In germline, CDR1 is MNHNS, CDR2 SASEGT. V shed 6 bases and J 5 bases; nucleotides not matched to a gene: 5. This CDR3 contains 14 residues. The CDR3 DNA reads as TGTGCCAGCAGAATACAGGGGGGGAATGAAAAACTGTTTTTT. This encodes CASRIQGGNEKLFF.

CDR3: CASSLVPEGAVGELFF. Written as DNA, the CDR3 is TGTGCCAGCAGCTTAGTACCCGAGGGGGCGGTCGGGGAGCTGTTTTTT. The rearrangement uses TRBV7-6 and TRBJ2-2; TRBD1 agrees at 7 bases. Trimming took 1 base from V and 7 from J; bases not matched to a gene: 9. This CDR3 region has 16 residues. The V gene's germline CDR1 is SGHVS and CDR2 FNYEAQ.

The V and J genes are TRBV5-8 and TRBJ2-3, with a weak D call TRBD2 (6 bases). Between the trimmed V and J ends, which lost 4 bases and 3 bases, there was a span of 15 bases. Germline V lookup: CDR1 SGHTS, CDR2 YDEGEE. The length of the CDR3 is 15 residues. The CDR3 sequence: CASSQLSGGTDTQYF. The CDR3 nucleotides read TGTGCCAGCAGCCAACTTAGCGGAGGTACAGATACGCAGTATTTT.

The rearrangement links TRBV11-2 to TRBJ1-1; the D gene is possibly TRBD1 (5 bases). Trimming removed 1 base from V and 7 bases from J, with 28 bases in between. This CDR3 has 19 amino acids. Germline V gene lookup returns CDR1 SGHAT and CDR2 FQNNGV. The CDR3 sequence: CASSLAGTANLNRIGEAFF. CDR3 nucleotide sequence: TGTGCCAGCAGCTTAGCAGGGACGGCCAACCTGAATCGTATCGGTGAAGCTTTCTTT.

The J gene is TRBJ2-3, the V gene TRBV5-6; TRBD2 agrees at 11 bases. Germline lookup yields CDR1 SGHDT and CDR2 YYEEEE. J gave up 3 bases and V 3 bases, and 3 bases lay outside the gene matches. The CDR3 length is 15 residues. In nucleotides, the CDR3 is TGTGCCAGCAGCTATACTAGCGGGAGTACAGATACGCAGTATTTT. Protein: CASSYTSGSTDTQYF.